Listed below are T cell receptor beta chains from one sample, sequenced in a study of metastatic and nonmetastatic thyroid tumors. MiXCR reprocessed the PCR reads for TCRdb. The sample lists about 92,000 clones, more than 13% occurring once. Source material: blood. The receptors stem from a female donor with papillary thyroid cancer or a benign thyroid nodule (not recorded which). Some clones in this sample may be carry-over from other donors' samples. Both conserved end residues are part of each CDR3. D genes are given only for firm matches. Clone size appears in some rows only: once, few, many, or a class for an expanded clone.

length: 13
J: TRBJ2-3
size: many
D: NA
V: TRBV5-5
CDR3: CASSFQPADTQYF
DNA: TGTGCCAGCAGCTTCCAACCTGCGGATACGCAGTATTTT

length: 13
J: TRBJ2-7
size: NA
D: TRBD1
V: TRBV7-3
CDR3: CASSLTGTGEQYF
DNA: TGTGCCAGCAGCTTGACTGGGACAGGTGAGCAGTACTTC

length: 16
J: TRBJ1-5
size: many
D: NA
V: TRBV6-1
CDR3: CASSYPKGNSNQPQHF
DNA: TGTGCCAGCAGTTATCCAAAGGGGAATAGCAATCAGCCCCAGCATTTT

length: 14
J: TRBJ1-6
size: many
D: NA
V: TRBV4-1
CDR3: CASSPRDPNSPLHF
DNA: TGCGCCAGCAGCCCCCGGGACCCCAATTCACCCCTCCACTTT

length: 13
J: TRBJ2-3
size: few
D: NA
V: TRBV5-4
CDR3: CASSYPSADTQYF
DNA: TGTGCCAGCAGCTACCCTTCGGCAGATACGCAGTATTTT

length: 15
J: TRBJ1-2
size: many
D: NA
V: TRBV6-2/TRBV6-3
CDR3: CASSYSNSGISGYTF
DNA: TGTGCCAGCAGTTACTCGAACTCAGGGATCTCTGGCTACACCTTC

length: 14
J: TRBJ1-2
size: many
D: TRBD1
V: TRBV2
CDR3: CASSRTGSTYGYTF
DNA: TGTGCCAGCAGTAGGACAGGGAGTACCTATGGCTACACCTTC

length: 17
J: TRBJ2-7
size: few
D: TRBD1
V: TRBV28
CDR3: CASSSHHPGTGAYEKYF
DNA: TGTGCCAGCAGTTCCCATCACCCCGGGACAGGTGCCTACGAGAAGTACTTC

length: 16
J: TRBJ2-1
size: many
D: TRBD1
V: TRBV9
CDR3: CASSVGPGGPYNEQFF
DNA: TGTGCCAGCAGCGTAGGTCCAGGGGGACCATACAATGAGCAGTTCTTC

length: 14
J: TRBJ2-3
size: few
D: TRBD1
V: TRBV10-3
CDR3: CAIGEGGEGDTQYF
DNA: TGTGCCATCGGGGAAGGGGGCGAGGGAGATACGCAGTATTTT

length: 18
J: TRBJ1-3
size: many
D: NA
V: TRBV18
CDR3: CASSPPGVTQGQGNTIYF
DNA: TGTGCCAGCTCACCACCGGGGGTTACGCAGGGGCAAGGAAACACCATATATTTT

length: 14
J: TRBJ1-5
size: many
D: NA
V: TRBV7-9
CDR3: CASSLQGSNQPQHF
DNA: TGTGCCAGCAGCTTACAGGGTTCCAATCAGCCCCAGCATTTT

length: 15
J: TRBJ2-7
size: many
D: TRBD1
V: TRBV19
CDR3: CASSIGTGVSYEQYF
DNA: TGTGCCAGTAGTATAGGAACAGGGGTATCCTACGAGCAGTACTTC

length: 15
J: TRBJ2-1
size: many
D: NA
V: TRBV18
CDR3: CASSPPGGSYNEQFF
DNA: TGTGCCAGCTCACCACCGGGGGGCTCCTACAATGAGCAGTTCTTC

length: 16
J: TRBJ1-4
size: many
D: NA
V: TRBV27
CDR3: CASSLSTVQAREKLFF
DNA: TGTGCCAGCAGTTTATCAACCGTTCAGGCTCGTGAAAAACTGTTTTTT

length: 13
J: TRBJ1-6
size: few
D: NA
V: TRBV6-4
CDR3: CASSDTYNSPLHF
DNA: TGTGCCAGCAGTGACACCTATAATTCACCCCTCCACTTT

length: 16
J: TRBJ2-7
size: few
D: NA
V: TRBV6-1
CDR3: CTSSPRDLGATYEQYF
DNA: TGTACCAGCAGTCCTCGCGACCTAGGGGCCACCTACGAGCAGTACTTC

length: 10
J: TRBJ2-7
size: many
D: NA
V: TRBV6-2/TRBV6-3
CDR3: CASASDQQYF
DNA: TGTGCCAGCGCCTCGGACCAGCAGTACTTC

length: 16
J: TRBJ2-7
size: many
D: NA
V: TRBV11-2
CDR3: CASSFRGGVTTDEQYF
DNA: TGTGCCAGCAGCTTTAGAGGGGGGGTTACTACGGACGAGCAGTACTTC

length: 15
J: TRBJ2-7
size: many
D: NA
V: TRBV20-1
CDR3: CSVLEGGVSSYEQYF
DNA: TGCAGTGTACTCGAAGGCGGGGTAAGCTCCTACGAGCAGTACTTC

length: 12
J: TRBJ2-2
size: many
D: NA
V: TRBV7-9
CDR3: CASSLPMGELFF
DNA: TGTGCCAGCAGCTTACCGATGGGGGAGCTGTTTTTT

length: 14
J: TRBJ2-7
size: many
D: NA
V: TRBV11-2
CDR3: CASKVQGNSYEQYF
DNA: TGTGCCAGCAAAGTACAGGGAAACTCCTACGAGCAGTACTTC

length: 15
J: TRBJ1-4
size: many
D: NA
V: TRBV12-3/TRBV12-4
CDR3: CASSLGQGINEKLFF
DNA: TGTGCCAGCAGTTTAGGTCAGGGTATTAATGAAAAACTGTTTTTT

length: 15
J: TRBJ1-5
size: NA
D: NA
V: TRBV20-1
CDR3: CSARDGGMENQPQHF
DNA: TGCAGTGCTAGAGATGGGGGGATGGAAAATCAGCCCCAGCATTTT

length: 15
J: TRBJ1-2
size: NA
D: NA
V: TRBV2
CDR3: CASSGGAREIYGYTF
DNA: TGTGCCAGCAGTGGAGGGGCCCGGGAGATCTATGGCTACACCTTC

length: 13
J: TRBJ1-2
size: many
D: TRBD1
V: TRBV28
CDR3: CASTTGGSYGYTF
DNA: TGTGCCAGCACAACAGGGGGATCCTATGGCTACACCTTC

length: 15
J: TRBJ1-2
size: many
D: TRBD1
V: TRBV7-2
CDR3: CASSSSLTGASGYTF
DNA: TGTGCCAGCAGCTCCTCCCTTACAGGGGCGTCTGGCTACACCTTC

length: 13
J: TRBJ1-2
size: many
D: NA
V: TRBV11-2
CDR3: CASSQFRAYGYTF
DNA: TGTGCCAGCAGCCAATTTCGTGCTTATGGCTACACCTTC

length: 15
J: TRBJ1-6
size: many
D: TRBD1
V: TRBV5-6
CDR3: CASSLGTGDLSPLHF
DNA: TGTGCCAGCAGCTTGGGGACAGGGGATTTATCACCCCTCCACTTT

length: 12
J: TRBJ2-7
size: many
D: TRBD1
V: TRBV6-1
CDR3: CASSRQGGEQYF
DNA: TGTGCCAGCAGTCGACAGGGCGGCGAGCAGTACTTC